Following are 26 T cell receptor beta chains from one sample sequenced in a study of identical twins. Each CDR3 protein gets one entry after TCRdb re-called the 5' RACE reads with MiXCR. The repertoire holds roughly 200,000 distinct CDR3 sequences, with around 6.8% as singletons. These data were also filed under a second study, of yellow fever vaccine responses in identical twins.

The sequenced sample consisted of memory (CD45RO+) T cells sorted from blood. The receptor set was obtained from a young woman in good health.

V gene TRBV10-1 combines with J gene TRBJ2-7, with 11 bases fitting TRBD1. In germline, CDR1 is WNHNN, CDR2 SYGVQD (reference sequence). The CDR3 is made up of 15 amino acids. Trimming took 4 bases from V and 3 from J; bases not matched to a gene: 5. In nucleotides, the CDR3 is TGCGCCAGCAGTGTGGCCGGGACAGGGGGCTACGAGCAGTACTTC. It specifies CASSVAGTGGYEQYF.

This clonotype was seen repeatedly, ten times or more. The chain couples TRBV27 to TRBJ1-2; D unresolved. CDR3 length: 13 residues. V was clipped by 2 bases and J by 9 bases, with 13 bases between them. From germline, CDR1 is MNHEY and CDR2 SMNVEV (reference sequence). CDR3 DNA: TGTGCCAGCAGTTTAAAACCTCAGAGTCGCTACACCTTC. Amino acids: CASSLKPQSRYTF.

This clonotype was picked up many times. This chain connects TRBV5-1 to TRBJ2-3; TRBD2 matches 14 bases. The germline gives CDR1 SGHRS, CDR2 YFSETQ. V lost 4 bases, J lost 6 bases, and 7 bases stayed unmatched. This CDR3 comprises 16 residues. The CDR3 DNA is TGCGCCAGCAGCCCAGGACTAGCGGGAGGTGCTGATACGCAGTATTTT. Its translation: CASSPGLAGGADTQYF.

This clonotype was counted a few times. The chain carries TRBV29-1 and TRBJ2-1, with TRBD1 matching 11 bases. Germline values: CDR1 SQVTM, CDR2 ANQGSEA. This CDR3 has 13 amino acids. After removal of 8 bases from V and 7 bases from J, the junction contained 7 bases not matched to a gene. CDR3 amino acids: CSSGQGAGNEQFF. The CDR3 DNA sequence: TGCAGCTCAGGACAGGGGGCTGGGAATGAGCAGTTCTTC.

This clonotype was observed a handful of times. The gene calls are TRBV6-2 or TRBV6-3 and TRBJ2-4; the D gene is possibly TRBD2 (5 bases). The V end lost 3 bases, the J end lost 2 bases, and 17 bases lay between the germline ends. Per germline, CDR1 MNHEY and CDR2 SVGEGT. CDR3 length: 17 amino acids. The CDR3 protein is CASSYPDGEKTKNIQYF. Written as DNA, the CDR3 is TGTGCCAGCAGTTATCCCGACGGGGAGAAGACCAAAAACATTCAGTACTTC.

This clonotype was recorded a few times. V gene TRBV20-1 combines with J gene TRBJ2-3; TRBD1 matches 8 bases. The trim removed 7 bases at V and 5 bases at J, leaving 2 bases unmatched. CDR1 is DFQATT, CDR2 SNEGSKA, per germline (reference sequence). This CDR3 is 11 amino acids long. This CDR3 reads CSGDRRDTQYF. The CDR3, as DNA: TGCAGTGGGGACAGGAGAGATACGCAGTATTTT.

This chain links TRBV4-3 with TRBJ2-2; 16 nucleotides line up with TRBD2. The J segment lost 0 bases and the V segment lost 1 base, leaving 5 bases of the junction unmatched. The CDR3 has 20 amino acids. CDR1 and CDR2 (germline): LGHNA, YSLEER. The CDR3 sequence: CASSQAPGTSGRANTGELFF. DNA of the CDR3: TGCGCCAGCAGCCAAGCTCCAGGGACTAGCGGGAGGGCGAACACCGGGGAGCTGTTTTTT.

This clonotype was counted a few times. The rearrangement joins TRBV5-1 to TRBJ2-1; 14 nucleotides agree with TRBD2. CDR1 is SGHRS and CDR2 is YFSETQ in the germline V gene. J gave up 7 bases and V 0 bases, and 3 bases lay outside the gene matches. CDR3 length: 16 residues. CDR3 in DNA: TGCGCCAGCAGCTTGGGGACTAGCGGGAGGAAAAATGAGCAGTTCTTC. This translates into CASSLGTSGRKNEQFF.

This clonotype was counted many times. V gene TRBV12-3 or TRBV12-4 combines with J gene TRBJ1-5; unclear D gene. V dropped 6 bases and J dropped 7 bases, with 10 bases sitting between them. The CDR3 consists of 12 residues. CDR3 residues: CASSRMRQPQHF. CDR3 sequence (DNA): TGTGCCAGCAGCCGAATGAGGCAGCCCCAGCATTTT.

In this sample, this clonotype turned up many times. The V gene is TRBV5-1, the J gene TRBJ2-7; 8 nucleotides align to TRBD1. Germline CDR1 and CDR2: SGHRS and YFSETQ. CDR3 length equals 16 residues. J lost 1 base, V lost 1 base, and 7 bases had no gene match. CDR3 in amino acids: CASSLWGTGESYEQYF. Here the CDR3 DNA reads TGCGCCAGCAGCTTGTGGGGGACAGGCGAGTCCTACGAGCAGTACTTC.

V usage is TRBV6-1 and J usage is TRBJ2-3, with 7 bases matching TRBD2. The CDR3 has 15 residues. After removal of 11 bases from V and 1 base from J, the junction contained 12 bases not matched to a gene. Germline V gene data show CDR1 as MNHNS and CDR2 as SASEGT. The CDR3 here is CAGGETQRGTDTQYF. The CDR3, as DNA: TGTGCCGGGGGGGAGACCCAACGTGGCACAGATACGCAGTATTTT.

This clonotype occurred a few times. The genes are TRBV19 and TRBJ2-2; D might be TRBD1 (5 bases). CDR3 length: 15 amino acids. The germline V gene has CDR1 LNHDA and CDR2 SQIVND (reference sequence). V was cut by 4 bases and J by 5 bases, with 14 bases left in between. CDR3 sequence reads: CASSSPGMKTGELFF. The CDR3 DNA is TGTGCCAGTAGTAGTCCAGGGATGAAGACCGGGGAGCTGTTTTTT.

The J gene is TRBJ2-7, the V gene TRBV13; TRBD1 aligns across 10 bases. Germline V gives CDR1 PRHDT, CDR2 FYEKMQ (reference sequence). The length of the CDR3 is 21 residues. V lost 2 bases to trimming and J lost 7 bases; unmatched junction nucleotides: 26. CDR3 nucleotide sequence: TGTGCCAGCAGCTTACTAAAACCCCCCAACCGGGACAGGGGACGGTCGGGTGAGCAGTACTTC. Its protein is CASSLLKPPNRDRGRSGEQYF.

This clonotype showed up just a few times. V usage is TRBV20-1 and J usage is TRBJ2-5, with 7 bases lining up with TRBD2. This CDR3 comprises 16 residues. The germline gives CDR1 DFQATT, CDR2 SNEGSKA (reference sequence). Germline trimming cut 4 bases from V and 3 bases from J; bases unmatched to any gene: 14. In DNA, the CDR3 is TGCAGTGCTAAAAGGGGCCCTAGCGGACCCAAAGAGACCCAGTACTTC. It translates to CSAKRGPSGPKETQYF.

This clonotype has a count of ten or more. V and J are TRBV6-1 and TRBJ2-3; 8 nucleotides match TRBD2. Germline CDR1 and CDR2: MNHNS and SASEGT. V lost 7 bases, J lost 5 bases, and 11 bases stayed unmatched. The CDR3 length is 15 residues. CDR3: CASNHEAGGLDTQYF. CDR3 DNA sequence: TGTGCCAGCAATCATGAGGCGGGGGGACTAGATACGCAGTATTTT.

This clonotype occurred a few times. The chain links TRBV6-4 to TRBJ1-4; 8 positions agree with TRBD1. The CDR3 consists of 14 residues. Germline V gene data show CDR1 as MRHNA and CDR2 as SNTAGT. Losses at the gene ends were 5 bases for V and 3 bases for J; bases not matched to a gene: 2. The CDR3 DNA is TGTGCCAGCAGTCCGGACAGGGCTAATGAAAAACTGTTTTTT. Encoded protein: CASSPDRANEKLFF.

Ten or more counts support this clonotype. CDR3 nucleotide sequence: TGTGCCAGCAGCTCCGGGACTAGTAGGGATACGCAGTATTTT. Protein sequence: CASSSGTSRDTQYF. V and J are TRBV7-2 and TRBJ2-3, with TRBD2 identical over 8 bases. This CDR3 comprises 14 residues. Per the germline V gene, CDR1 is SGHTA and CDR2 is FQGNSA. Trimming removed 4 bases from V and 6 bases from J; junction bases left unmatched: 6.

The table lists this clonotype with many counts. The chain combines TRBV20-1 with TRBJ2-3; D not certain. This CDR3 is built from 16 residues. CDR1 is DFQATT and CDR2 is SNEGSKA in the germline V gene (reference sequence). This chain's CDR3 is CSPIVPRGPGTDTQYF. The CDR3 DNA follows: TGCAGCCCTATAGTCCCTAGAGGACCCGGCACAGATACGCAGTATTTT.

This clonotype has ten or more counts. The rearrangement joins TRBV2 to TRBJ1-2; TRBD1 is a possible D gene (6 bases). CDR1 SNHLY and CDR2 FYNNEI come from the germline V gene. The length of the CDR3 is 15 residues. The V end was cut by 5 bases, the J end by 9 bases, with 22 bases between. CDR3 nucleotide sequence: TGTGCCAGCAGTTCCCCCTTTGGGGAACAGGGACGCTACACCTTC. Its protein product is CASSSPFGEQGRYTF.

The V gene is TRBV27, the J gene TRBJ1-6; D remains ambiguous. The CDR3 runs to 16 residues. Trimming pared 0 bases from V and 5 bases from J, leaving 11 bases between. Looked up from germline, CDR1 is MNHEY and CDR2 is SMNVEV (reference sequence). In DNA form, the CDR3 reads TGTGCCAGCAGTTTATCCCCCTTGCTGAATAATTCACCCCTCCACTTT. As protein: CASSLSPLLNNSPLHF.

Only a few counts were recorded for this clonotype. This chain joins TRBV7-2 and TRBJ1-5; no firm D call. This CDR3 region has 14 residues. Between the trimmed V and J ends, which lost 6 bases and 7 bases, there was a span of 16 bases. Germline V gene data show CDR1 as SGHTA and CDR2 as FQGNSA. Written as DNA, the CDR3 is TGTGCCAGCAGACGCGTGGACGGACCCCAGCCCCAGCATTTT. Translated, it gives CASRRVDGPQPQHF.

This clonotype was seen repeatedly, ten times or more. The gene calls are TRBV5-1 and TRBJ2-1; possibly TRBD1 for D (6 bases). The germline gives CDR1 SGHRS, CDR2 YFSETQ. Deletions cut 0 bases from V and 7 bases from J, with 11 bases between. This CDR3 is built from 14 residues. The DNA for the CDR3 is TGCGCCAGCAGCTTGGACGGACAGAGGAATGAGCAGTTCTTC. Protein sequence: CASSLDGQRNEQFF.

This clonotype was picked up many times. The genes are TRBV29-1 and TRBJ2-7; D call uncertain. The V gene lost 5 bases and the J gene lost 0 bases, with 11 bases spanning the gap. The CDR3 contains 13 residues. Germline V gene lookup returns CDR1 SQVTM and CDR2 ANQGSEA. CDR3 loop: CSVLAGRSYEQYF. As DNA, the CDR3 is TGCAGCGTTCTGGCAGGACGCTCCTACGAGCAGTACTTC.

In this sample, this clonotype turned up many times. The genes are TRBV20-1 and TRBJ1-6; 11 bases fit TRBD1. The CDR3 contains 15 residues. Germline CDR1 DFQATT, CDR2 SNEGSKA (reference sequence). Germline trimming cut 6 bases from V and 11 bases from J; bases unmatched to any gene: 12. The CDR3 is CSAYTGTGGSAPLHF. In DNA, the CDR3 is TGCAGTGCGTACACCGGGACAGGGGGTTCGGCACCCCTCCACTTT.

There are a few counts of this clonotype. V and J are TRBV20-1 and TRBJ2-2; weak D call: TRBD2 (6 bases). With 3 bases removed from V and 4 bases from J, the gap between germline ends came to 15 bases. The CDR3 sequence is 15 residues long. Germline CDR1 reads DFQATT; CDR2 reads SNEGSKA (reference sequence). CDR3 amino acids: CSASHSSAGTGELFF. In DNA form, the CDR3 reads TGCAGTGCTAGTCATTCTAGCGCTGGCACCGGGGAGCTGTTTTTT.

This clonotype was picked up a small number of times. The chain has TRBV7-3 and TRBJ2-3; 8 nucleotides match TRBD2. CDR3 length: 15 residues. V shed 9 bases, J shed 4 bases, and the junction held 12 bases outside the gene matches. Germline CDR1 SGHTA, CDR2 FQGTGA. The CDR3: CASKLRGGLADTQYF. The CDR3 nucleotides read TGTGCCAGTAAGCTTCGGGGGGGCCTAGCAGATACGCAGTATTTT. The variable domain in full, completed from reference TRBV7-3 and TRBJ2-3, reads GAGVSQTPSNKVTEKGKYVELRCDPISGHTALYWYRQSLGQGPEFLIYFQGTGAADDSGLPNDRFFAVRPEGSVSTLKIQRTERGDSAVYLCASKLRGGLADTQYFGPGTRLTVL.